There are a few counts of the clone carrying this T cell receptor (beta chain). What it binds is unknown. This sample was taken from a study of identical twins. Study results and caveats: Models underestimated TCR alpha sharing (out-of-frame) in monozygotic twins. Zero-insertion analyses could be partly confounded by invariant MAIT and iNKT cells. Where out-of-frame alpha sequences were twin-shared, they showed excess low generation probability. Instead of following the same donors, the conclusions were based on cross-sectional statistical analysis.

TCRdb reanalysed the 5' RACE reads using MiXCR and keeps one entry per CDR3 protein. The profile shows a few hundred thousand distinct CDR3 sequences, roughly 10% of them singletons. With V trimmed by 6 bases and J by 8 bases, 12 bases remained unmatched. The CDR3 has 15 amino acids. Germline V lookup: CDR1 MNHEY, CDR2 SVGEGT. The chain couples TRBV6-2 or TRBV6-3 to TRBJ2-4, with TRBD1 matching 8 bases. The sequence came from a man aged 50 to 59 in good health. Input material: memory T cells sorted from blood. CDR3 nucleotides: TGTGCCAGCAGACTTCAGACAGGGGTTTTGGACATTCAGTACTTC. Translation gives CASRLQTGVLDIQYF.